This T cell receptor beta chain appears in the sequencing data of a study of T cells in Graves' hyperthyroidism and ophthalmopathy. It was RNA transcripts that yielded the amplified TCR beta CDR3 regions. The HTBI primer set drove a first-round RT-PCR of the TCR CDR3. TCRdb called the multiplex PCR reads again in MiXCR, with one record for every CDR3 protein. Of around 620,000 distinct CDR3 sequences in the sample, 14% were seen once. This clonotype has a handful of counts. This sequence originates from a woman aged 18-35 years with Graves' ophthalmopathy. Sample: blood.

The CDR3 here is CASSFKGRAYEQYF. As DNA, the CDR3 is TGTGCCAGCAGCTTCAAGGGGCGCGCCTACGAGCAGTACTTC. The chain joins TRBV5-6 to TRBJ2-7; possible D gene TRBD1, 5 bases. The germline V and J ends were trimmed by 2 bases and 2 bases, with 11 bases remaining between them. The CDR3 is 14 amino acids. The V gene's germline CDR1 is SGHDT and CDR2 YYEEEE. The full variable domain, completed using reference TRBV5-6 and TRBJ2-7, is DAGVTQSPTHLIKTRGQQVTLRCSPKSGHDTVSWYQQALGQGPQFIFQYYEEEERQRGNFPDRFSGHQFPNYSSELNVNALLLGDSALYLCASSFKGRAYEQYFGPGTRLTVT.